The clone carrying this T cell receptor (beta chain) was picked up a small number of times. Amplification of TCR beta CDR3 regions was performed using RNA transcripts as template. TCR CDR3 regions were first amplified by RT-PCR with HTBI primers. Each CDR3 protein is one row after TCRdb ran MiXCR on the multiplex PCR reads. Found here are 370,000 or so distinct CDR3 sequences, around 16% of them singletons; the top ten hold 25% to 35%. The data belong to a study of T cells in Graves' hyperthyroidism and ophthalmopathy. V gave up 1 base and J gave up 1 base, with 7 bases separating them. Looked up from germline, CDR1 is MNHNS and CDR2 is SASEGT. CDR3 length equals 14 residues.

This rearrangement joins TRBV6-1 to TRBJ1-1; no firm D call. Source material: blood. The TCR sequence derives from a woman under 30 with Graves' hyperthyroidism that later progressed to Graves' ophthalmopathy. CDR3 region: CASSEGWGNTEAFF. CDR3 nucleotide sequence: TGTGCCAGCAGTGAAGGCTGGGGGAACACTGAAGCTTTCTTT.